This T cell receptor beta chain derives from a study of regulatory T cells in long-lasting Graves disease listed by TCRdb under 2021. As for the study more broadly: Persistent Graves' disease was defined as antithyroid drug treatment for over 5 years with persistently positive TSH receptor autoantibodies. In the clinical cohort, patients with persistent Graves' disease had used antithyroid drugs for an average of roughly ten years. Peripheral blood TCR sequencing and RNA sequencing compared persistent Graves' disease patients with newly diagnosed Graves' disease patients. A total of around 35 samples were covered by TCR sequencing, comprising some 13 persistent and approximately 20 newly diagnosed Graves' disease patients. The study was conducted in China and was registered as a clinical trial.

Library preparation was by multiplex PCR. The data were produced on an Illumina HiSeq 4000. TCR beta libraries were built with iRepertoire HTBI primers and Arm-PCR amplification of CDR3 regions. PCR products were gel purified before sequencing. The study's processing was this. Gene usage analysis of CDR3 amino acid clonotypes relied on the 60 to 65 TRBV and fewer than 15 TRBJ segments identified across samples. COPE and FqMerger were used to merge filtered high-quality paired reads into contigs. Contigs were aligned with BLAST to IMGT TRBV, TRBD and TRBJ reference genes, and CDR3 was defined per IMGT. Any clonotype with a frequency above 0.1% was counted as a highly expanded clone. Repertoire diversity was measured by Shannon entropy, and V-J evenness by the Gini coefficient. Public clonotypes were defined as clonotypes shared by more than one individual. TCRdb redid the processing of the public reads, applying fastp at Q25 and MiXCR, and retained in-frame beta chains. Rows are unified per CDR3 protein, each entry keeping the most common DNA and genes. TCRdb's processing, not the authors' own work, is the source of the V and J calls. Present in this sample are 450,000 or so distinct CDR3 sequences, 22% of which were seen just once. In total, the top ten clones hold about an eighth of the sample.

What the work shows at the level of the full study, not this receptor alone: The study examined only peripheral blood because the primary lesion, thyroid tissue, could not be accessed. The authors noted that the small sample size was a limitation that may lower accuracy. Persistent Graves' disease patients showed lower TCR Shannon entropy and fewer highly expanded clones than newly diagnosed patients, suggesting clonal expansion. Persistent disease showed preferential use of TRBV28, TRBJ1-2 and TRBJ2-5, whereas newly diagnosed disease favored TRBV20-1 and TRBJ2-1. Sequencing and analysis were limited to the TCR beta chain. More public clonotypes were shared among persistent patients (under 3,000) than among newly diagnosed patients (approximately 1,000).

The sample's time point label is to be understood as: persistent/refractory GD, antithyroid drugs over 5 years with positive TRAb. For both TCR sequencing and RNA sequencing, RNA was extracted from PBMCs in TRIzol. The diagnosis of Graves' disease followed American Thyroid Association guidelines. Patients for the study were recruited at an endocrinology department in Xi'an, China. Each patient gave approximately 10 milliliters of peripheral blood, collected in an EDTA anticoagulant tube. Ficoll Paque Plus density gradient separation was used to isolate PBMCs, and no additional T cell sorting was done. An Agilent 2100 Bioanalyzer and agarose gel were used to assess RNA quality, and a NanoDrop 2000 was used to measure RNA concentration. Reading from cysteine to phenylalanine, the CDR3 counts 13 amino acids. The retained sequence is limited to the CDR3, 39 bases, with the frame set at the first base. CDR1 and CDR2 are drawn from the germline V gene: MDHEN, SYDVKM. V loses 6 bases at its end and J loses 2 bases; junction bases beyond the gene matches: 4.

The table lists this clonotype with many counts. Its antigen is not yet known. Base-call qualities are not available, and no considerably larger clone is one nucleotide away. This TCR was sampled from a female donor with Graves disease. The V and J genes are TRBV28 and TRBJ2-7; TRBD2 matches 7 bases in the middle. This specimen consisted of peripheral blood mononuclear cells (PBMCs), obtained when the disease was refractory, from a patient treated with antithyroid drugs. The CDR3 protein is CASRKSGTYEQYF. In nucleotides, the sequence is TGTGCCAGCAGAAAAAGCGGGACCTACGAGCAGTACTTC.